This TCR beta chain comes out of a study of cytomegalovirus exposure and HLA in healthy donors. The study's findings and limits: More clonal expansion characterized HLA-associated TCR beta chains than equally common others in a later analysis.

Regarding this clone: Antigen specificity is unknown.

Both 60 Vbeta primers and 13 Jbeta primers went into the PCR. Sequencing used immunoSEQ multiplex PCR; TCRdb keeps in-frame clones, though not all of them. This sample carries around 190,000 clones, roughly 80% of them seen once, and the ten largest clones take around 1.5%. Germline V gene sequence: CDR1 MDHEN, CDR2 SYDVKM. The CDR3 covers 15 residues. The J segment lost 0 bases and the V segment lost 6 bases, leaving 5 bases of the junction unmatched. Sequenced material: PBMCs. V usage is TRBV28 and J usage is TRBJ2-1; 7 nucleotides match TRBD2. This TCR derives from a woman in her forties or fifties in good health and CMV-seronegative. CDR3 nucleotides: TGTGCCAGCAGCTATGGCGGGAGCTCCTACAATGAGCAGTTCTTC. This translates into CASSYGGSSYNEQFF.